These T cell receptor beta chains were read from a single sample in a study of cytomegalovirus exposure and HLA in healthy donors. Assay: immunoSEQ multiplex PCR; the TCRdb copy retains only in-frame clones and omits some. The data hold roughly 200,000 clones, with roughly 80% observed a single time. Specimen: PBMCs. These receptors all come from a woman between 18 and 29 years old in good health and CMV-seronegative. Both conserved end residues are part of each CDR3. A D gene is named only where the DNA matches it firmly. Not every row has a clone size; where given, it reads once, few, many or a size class.

>TRBD1|TRBV18|-|TRBJ1-5
CASSPPDRGDPQHF
TGTGCCAGCTCCCCCCCGGACAGGGGAGATCCCCAGCATTTT
>-|TRBV27|-|TRBJ2-7
CASSLIAGIYEQYF
TGTGCCAGCAGTTTAATCGCGGGAATCTACGAGCAGTACTTC
>TRBD1|TRBV7-2|-|TRBJ1-1
CASSASPVGQGTEAFF
TGTGCCAGCAGCGCATCCCCCGTTGGACAGGGTACTGAAGCTTTCTTT
>TRBD1|TRBV7-9|-|TRBJ1-2
CASRPPTGPPEDGYTF
TGTGCCAGCAGACCACCGACAGGGCCGCCGGAGGATGGCTACACCTTC
>TRBD1|TRBV5-1|-|TRBJ2-3
CASSLGTGVNSDTQYF
TGCGCCAGCAGCTTGGGGACAGGGGTTAATTCAGATACGCAGTATTTT
>-|TRBV7-9|once|TRBJ1-2
CASSLVGVGGYTF
TGTGCCAGCAGCTTAGTAGGCGTCGGGGGCTACACCTTC
>-|TRBV1|once|TRBJ1-1
CTSSQGQGAWFMNTEAFF
TGCACCAGCAGCCAAGGACAGGGGGCCTGGTTTATGAACACTGAAGCTTTCTTT
>TRBD1|TRBV6-5|-|TRBJ1-3
CASGRDRAGNTIYF
TGTGCCAGCGGCCGGGACAGGGCTGGAAACACCATATATTTT
>-|TRBV5-5|few|TRBJ2-6
CASSLPNSAGANVLTF
TGTGCCAGCAGCTTGCCTAACTCGGCTGGGGCCAACGTCCTGACTTTC
>-|TRBV7-9|-|TRBJ2-1
CASSLGAGINEQFF
TGTGCCAGCAGCTTAGGGGCAGGGATCAATGAGCAGTTCTTC
>TRBD1|TRBV10-2|-|TRBJ1-1
CASNIPGQGAEAFF
TGCGCCAGCAACATACCGGGACAGGGAGCTGAAGCTTTCTTT
>-|TRBV7-2|few|TRBJ1-2
CASSLGSAGLGYTF
TGTGCCAGCAGCTTAGGTTCTGCGGGGCTTGGCTACACCTTC
>TRBD1|TRBV28|-|TRBJ1-4
CASSLVGTEAQKLFF
TGTGCCAGCAGTTTAGTGGGGACAGAGGCGCAAAAACTGTTTTTT
>TRBD2|TRBV5-1|-|TRBJ2-1
CASSRGSGSSYNEQFF
TGCGCCAGCAGCCGGGGTAGCGGGAGCTCCTACAATGAGCAGTTCTTC
>-|TRBV7-9|-|TRBJ1-2
CSSSPGGSNYGYTF
TGTTCCAGCAGCCCGGGGGGTTCAAACTATGGCTACACCTTC
>-|TRBV18|few|TRBJ2-2
CASSPSTNANTGELFF
TGTGCCAGCTCACCGTCTACCAACGCGAACACCGGGGAGCTGTTTTTT
>-|TRBV9|-|TRBJ1-2
CASSDQGHRANYGYTF
TGTGCCAGCAGCGACCAAGGACACCGAGCTAACTATGGCTACACCTTC
>-|TRBV4-3|once|TRBJ2-3
CASSRGTTVGGEDTQYF
TGCGCCAGCAGCCGTGGGACCACGGTGGGGGGTGAGGATACGCAGTATTTT
>-|TRBV15|-|TRBJ1-5
CATSRDYFAGNQPQHF
TGTGCCACCAGCAGAGATTATTTTGCGGGGAATCAGCCCCAGCATTTT
>TRBD1|TRBV4-3|-|TRBJ1-5
CASSQDRGQANQPQHF
TGCGCCAGCAGCCAAGATCGGGGACAGGCCAATCAGCCCCAGCATTTT
>TRBD2|TRBV4-1|-|TRBJ2-7
CASSQAGLAGDEQYF
TGCGCCAGCAGCCAAGCCGGACTAGCGGGAGACGAGCAGTACTTC
>TRBD1|TRBV2|few|TRBJ1-1
CASSEPGRGLGTEAFF
TGTGCCAGCAGTGAACCAGGCAGGGGGCTGGGCACTGAAGCTTTCTTT
>TRBD2|TRBV27|-|TRBJ2-3
CASSHIQVAGITDTQYF
TGTGCCAGCAGTCACATCCAAGTAGCGGGAATCACAGATACGCAGTATTTT
>-|TRBV7-9|once|TRBJ1-3
CSSSRRSGRGSGNTIYF
TGTTCCAGCAGCCGCCGTTCAGGCAGGGGATCTGGAAACACCATATATTTT
>-|TRBV7-2|-|TRBJ2-5
CASSPRAQGTQYF
TGTGCCAGCAGCCCCCGGGCACAGGGAACCCAGTACTTC
>-|TRBV5-1|-|TRBJ2-7
CASSLEGGAEQYF
TGCGCCAGCAGCTTGGAAGGGGGGGCGGAGCAGTACTTC
>-|TRBV5-4|-|TRBJ2-1
CATRNKTYNEQFF
TGTGCCACCAGAAACAAAACCTACAATGAGCAGTTCTTC
>-|TRBV7-2|-|TRBJ1-1
CASSFAGPRSEAFF
TGTGCCAGCAGCTTCGCAGGGCCCAGGTCCGAAGCTTTCTTT
>TRBD1|TRBV19|-|TRBJ1-1
CASRKQGWDTEAFF
TGTGCCAGTAGGAAACAGGGGTGGGACACTGAAGCTTTCTTT
>-|TRBV25-1|few|TRBJ2-2
CASSEGGRTGELFF
TGTGCCAGCAGTGAGGGAGGACGGACCGGGGAGCTGTTTTTT
>TRBD2|TRBV7-6|-|TRBJ2-5
CASSLEGGSQNEQYF
TGTGCCAGCAGCTTAGAGGGCGGGAGTCAGAATGAGCAGTACTTC
>-|TRBV14|-|TRBJ1-2
CASSQDRANYGYTF
TGTGCCAGCAGCCAAGATCGAGCGAACTATGGCTACACCTTC
>-|TRBV27|-|TRBJ2-7
CASSLSRGSYEQYF
TGTGCCAGCAGTTTATCACGGGGCTCCTACGAGCAGTACTTC
>-|TRBV4-1|-|TRBJ2-4
CASSPESRAQNIQYF
TGCGCCAGCAGCCCCGAGTCGCGGGCCCAAAACATTCAGTACTTC
>TRBD1|TRBV5-8|-|TRBJ1-1
CASTPIPGQRANTEAFF
TGTGCCAGCACGCCGATCCCGGGACAGCGAGCGAACACTGAAGCTTTCTTT
>-|TRBV5-4|-|TRBJ2-1
CASSLERGRDNEQFF
TGTGCCAGCAGCTTGGAGCGCGGGCGCGACAATGAGCAGTTCTTC
>TRBD2|TRBV5-6|-|TRBJ2-5
CASSFPGTSGQETQYF
TGTGCCAGCAGCTTTCCGGGCACTAGCGGCCAAGAGACCCAGTACTTC
>-|TRBV4-3|few|TRBJ2-7
CASSQDRVNYEQYF
TGCGCCAGCAGCCAAGACAGGGTCAACTACGAGCAGTACTTC